This is a list of T cell receptor beta chains from one sample in a study of radiation and T cells in renal cell carcinoma. Generated by immunoSEQ multiplex PCR, the TCRdb table keeps only in-frame clones and is missing some. The table has about 150,000 clones, 70% to 90% seen once. Sample: blood, taken from a patient whose treatment included radiotherapy and nephrectomy. The receptors were gathered from a woman between 45 and 65 years old with renal cell carcinoma. Each CDR3 is given with its conserved first and last residue. D genes are given only for firm matches. Not all rows give a size; the values are once, few, many and, for expanded clones, a class.

V	J	size	D	DNA	CDR3
TRBV7-3	TRBJ2-7	few	-	TGTGCCAGCAGCCGAACAAACAGCGACGAGCAGTACTTC	CASSRTNSDEQYF
TRBV5-1	TRBJ2-5	-	TRBD1	TGCGCCAGCAGCTTGGGACCCACAGGGGGCGTTCAAGAGACCCAGTACTTC	CASSLGPTGGVQETQYF
TRBV5-8	TRBJ2-3	-	TRBD2	TGTGCCAGCAGCCTTAGCGGGGCAGATACGCAGTATTTT	CASSLSGADTQYF
TRBV2	TRBJ2-7	-	-	TGTGCCAGCAGTGAACTGGCAGTGAACTCCTACGAGCAGTACTTC	CASSELAVNSYEQYF
TRBV19	TRBJ2-6	-	-	TGTGCCAGTAGTGCCTTGCCAGGGCTTGGGGCCAACGTCCTGACTTTC	CASSALPGLGANVLTF
TRBV14	TRBJ2-7	-	-	TGTGCCAGCAGCTACTCCTACGAGCAGTACTTC	CASSYSYEQYF
TRBV30	TRBJ1-1	medium-sized	TRBD1	TGTGCCTGTAACCTCCGGGACAGGGTTTATTTGGCTTTCTTT	CACNLRDRVYLAFF
TRBV6-4	TRBJ1-5	-	-	TGTGCCAGCAGTGACTCAGACATCTTGTTAGATCAGCCCCAGCATTTT	CASSDSDILLDQPQHF
TRBV25-1	TRBJ2-1	-	-	TGTGCCAGCAGTCATGCCTGGCCCTCGAATGAGCAGTTCTTC	CASSHAWPSNEQFF
TRBV14	TRBJ2-2	-	TRBD2	TGTGCCAGCAGCCGTCGACTAGCGGGGGTGAACACCGGGGAGCTGTTTTTT	CASSRRLAGVNTGELFF
TRBV4-2	TRBJ1-5	-	-	TGTGCCAGCAATAAAGCGAATCAGCCCCAGCATTTT	CASNKANQPQHF
TRBV19	TRBJ2-1	-	-	TGTGCCAGTAGTCACCAGGGCATTTACAATGAGCAGTTCTTC	CASSHQGIYNEQFF
TRBV6-6	TRBJ2-7	-	TRBD2	TGTGCCAGCAGTACACAACTAGCGGGGGACCCATTTGGGCAGTACTTC	CASSTQLAGDPFGQYF
TRBV5-4	TRBJ2-2	-	-	TGTGCCAGCACCGGAGGACGCCCAGGGTTTAAGGACACCGGGGAGCTGTTTTTT	CASTGGRPGFKDTGELFF
TRBV14	TRBJ2-7	-	-	TGTGCCAGCAGCCGGTTCTCGTCAGGGCCCCCGACCTTC	CASSRFSSGPPTF
TRBV7-8	TRBJ2-7	once	-	TGTGCCAGCAGCATCAAGACTCCCTCCTACGAGCAGTACTTC	CASSIKTPSYEQYF
TRBV15	TRBJ1-3	-	-	TGTGCCACCAGCAGAACATTCCAGGGAACGGGGGGGGTGTTAGGAAACACCATATATTTT	CATSRTFQGTGGVLGNTIYF
TRBV9	TRBJ2-5	-	-	TGTGCCAGCAGCGTAGGGGGGGAGACCCAGTACTTC	CASSVGGETQYF
TRBV25-1	TRBJ1-5	-	TRBD1	TGTGCCAGCAGACAGGGGAATCAGCCCCAGCATTTT	CASRQGNQPQHF
TRBV4-3	TRBJ2-3	-	-	TGCGCCAGCAGCCAAGACTTGAGGGGGGGCGCAGATACGCAGTATTTT	CASSQDLRGGADTQYF
TRBV19	TRBJ1-4	-	-	TGTGCCAGCCATATCCACGCAGGCGAGGAACTGTTTTTT	CASHIHAGEELFF
TRBV6-1	TRBJ1-5	-	-	TGTGCCAGCAGTGCAACGGGTCTCCTAACCTACAATCAGCCCCAGCATTTT	CASSATGLLTYNQPQHF
TRBV10-3	TRBJ2-7	-	-	TGTGCCATCAGTAATGACATGTTCGGCTCCTACGAGCAGTACTTC	CAISNDMFGSYEQYF
TRBV7-2	TRBJ2-5	once	-	TGTGCCAGCAGCTCCGGTATCGAAGAGACCCAGTACTTC	CASSSGIEETQYF
TRBV5-1	TRBJ2-1	-	TRBD2	TGCGCCAGCAGCACCACTAGCGGGGGTTACAATGAGCAGTTCTTC	CASSTTSGGYNEQFF
TRBV7-8	TRBJ2-5	-	-	TGTGCCAGCAGCTTAGACGGGGGACGGGAGACCCAGTACTTC	CASSLDGGRETQYF
TRBV6-1	TRBJ2-3	once	-	TGTGCCAGCAGTGCACTACAGGGAACCGGCACAGATACGCAGTATTTT	CASSALQGTGTDTQYF
TRBV2	TRBJ1-5	-	TRBD1	TGTGCCAGCAGAACCGGACTCCGGACAGGGGGCGGGGATCAGCCCCAGCATTTT	CASRTGLRTGGGDQPQHF
TRBV11-2	TRBJ2-3	once	TRBD2	TGTGCCAGCAGCTCCCGACTAGCGGGGCGCACAGATACGCAGTATTTT	CASSSRLAGRTDTQYF
TRBV7-7	TRBJ2-5	-	-	TGTGCTAGCAGCAGGGACTCCGGTAGGGCCCAGTACTTC	CASSRDSGRAQYF
TRBV5-8	TRBJ2-1	once	-	TGTGCCAGCAGCCCCGGGACGGTTTACTACAATGAGCAGTTCTTC	CASSPGTVYYNEQFF
TRBV7-9	TRBJ1-1	-	-	TGTGCCAGCAGCTTAGCCGCGGGGGGGATGAACACTGAAGCTTTCTTT	CASSLAAGGMNTEAFF
TRBV15	TRBJ2-5	-	TRBD2	TGTGCCACCAGCAGAGACCTAGCGGGGGGCTTTTACCAAGAGACCCAGTACTTC	CATSRDLAGGFYQETQYF
TRBV6-5	TRBJ2-1	-	TRBD1	TGTGCCAGCACTCGAGACAGGGAAACCTACAATGAGCAGTTCTTC	CASTRDRETYNEQFF
TRBV6-5	TRBJ1-6	once	-	TGTGCCAGCAGCCTACAGGGAGTACCTTCACCCCTCCACTTT	CASSLQGVPSPLHF
TRBV7-8	TRBJ1-5	-	-	TGTGCCAGCAGCCAACAACAGGGTAATCAGCCCCAGCATTTT	CASSQQQGNQPQHF
TRBV6-5	TRBJ1-2	-	TRBD1	TGTGCCAGCAGTTCGACAGGGTCCAACTATGGCTACACCTTC	CASSSTGSNYGYTF
TRBV7-2	TRBJ1-2	-	-	TGTGCCAGCAGCTTAGGGGGCAGGGAAGGAGGCTACACCTTC	CASSLGGREGGYTF
TRBV7-2	TRBJ2-4	-	-	TGTGCCAGCAGCTTAGTACGGGGGAATCAGTACTTC	CASSLVRGNQYF
TRBV19	TRBJ1-2	-	-	TGTGCCAGTAGTATGGGCAGACGACCTCCTAACTATGGCTACACCTTC	CASSMGRRPPNYGYTF
TRBV12-5	TRBJ2-1	-	TRBD2	TGTGCTAGTGCCGGGACTAGCGCGTACAATGAGCAGTTCTTC	CASAGTSAYNEQFF
TRBV6-6	TRBJ1-1	-	-	TGTGCCAGCAAGGGTCCAGTGGCTGAAGCTTTCTTT	CASKGPVAEAFF
TRBV10-2	TRBJ2-3	-	TRBD2	TGCGCCAGCAGTGCTGTGGACCCGGGGGGGGATACGCAGTATTTT	CASSAVDPGGDTQYF
TRBV5-4	TRBJ1-5	-	-	TGTGCCAGCAGCGTGGGGGCAGGGAATCAGCCCCAGCATTTT	CASSVGAGNQPQHF
TRBV29-1	TRBJ1-4	-	-	TGCAGCGTTTTCTTAGGTGGAGGGGCTGAAAAACTGTTTTTT	CSVFLGGGAEKLFF
TRBV6-1	TRBJ2-1	-	TRBD2	TGTGCCAGCAGTGAACGGGCTAGCGGGGGGGTAACCAATGAGCAGTTCTTC	CASSERASGGVTNEQFF
TRBV9	TRBJ1-2	-	TRBD1	TGTGCCAGCAGCGTAGGTTATGGACAGGGAGAACATGGCTACACCTTC	CASSVGYGQGEHGYTF
TRBV7-8	TRBJ2-2	-	TRBD2	TGTGCCAGCCGGGGACTAGCGGGGGGCTGGACCACCGGGGAGCTGTTTTTT	CASRGLAGGWTTGELFF
TRBV4-2	TRBJ2-2	-	TRBD1	TGTGCCAGCAGCCCGGCAGGGGGCAGGGCCGGGGAGCTGTTTTTT	CASSPAGGRAGELFF
TRBV5-1	TRBJ2-2	-	-	TGCGCCAGCAGCTTGGAAGGGATGGACACCGGGGAGCTGTTTTTT	CASSLEGMDTGELFF
TRBV7-2	TRBJ2-5	-	TRBD2	TGTGCCAGCAGCAAAGGACTAGCGGGGGGGCGGTCGGGGACCCAGTACTTC	CASSKGLAGGRSGTQYF
TRBV7-9	TRBJ2-1	-	-	TGTGCCAGCAATGCAGAGGGAACCTACAATGAGCAGTTCTTC	CASNAEGTYNEQFF
TRBV9	TRBJ2-5	-	-	TGTGCCAGCAGCGTAGTGTTGGGGGCTCAAGAGACCCAGTACTTC	CASSVVLGAQETQYF
TRBV6-5	TRBJ2-1	-	TRBD2	TGTGCCAGCAGTGGATCCGGGACTAGCTCGAATGAGCAGTTCTTC	CASSGSGTSSNEQFF
TRBV29-1	TRBJ1-4	once	TRBD1	TGCAGCGGTCAACAGGGGGCAGGAGAAAAACTGTTTTTT	CSGQQGAGEKLFF
TRBV11-3	TRBJ1-1	-	-	TGTGCCAGCAGCTTAGAGCCGAACACTGAAGCTTTCTTT	CASSLEPNTEAFF
TRBV7-2	TRBJ1-2	-	TRBD1	TGTGCCAGCAGCCGGCATAAAGATGGACAGGGGGAGTCTGGCTACACCTTC	CASSRHKDGQGESGYTF
TRBV6-1	TRBJ1-2	-	-	TGTGCCAGCAGCGAGGGGGACAAATCCTATGGCTACACCTTC	CASSEGDKSYGYTF
TRBV18	TRBJ2-1	-	-	TGTGCCAGCTCCTGGGACTCTTCCTACAATGAGCAGTTCTTC	CASSWDSSYNEQFF
TRBV5-1	TRBJ2-6	-	TRBD2	TGCGCCAGCAGCTTGGCGGGGGAGGGTCCCGTCCTGACTTTC	CASSLAGEGPVLTF